The clone carrying this TCR beta chain appeared a single time. Its antigen is unknown. Repertoires were generated with immunoSEQ multiplex PCR, while TCRdb's copy carries only in-frame clones and drops some. There are about 23,000 clones in the sample; around 89% occur only once, and 0.7% to 1% lies in the top ten. These data belong to a study of naive CD8 T cells in extremely preterm neonates. Findings of the study overall: Compared with older groups, preterm CDR3s were shorter, with fewer N additions and less trimming. iChao1 richness was lowest in preterm neonates, significantly versus all ages.

The CDR3 length is 16 residues. Germline-derived CDR1 and CDR2 are SGHRS and YFSETQ. V shed 0 bases and J shed 2 bases, with 12 bases lying between them. Extremely preterm births at roughly 23-27 weeks of gestation supplied the samples. Pregnancies with fetal demise, active maternal HSV infection or known maternal HIV were excluded. V is TRBV5-1 and J is TRBJ2-1; TRBD2 is a possible D gene (7 bases). The receptor's source is a boy who was born preterm. Sequencing used naive CD8+ T cells from cord blood. In nucleotides, the CDR3 is TGCGCCAGCAGCTTGGCTCGCGGGGGCCCCTACAATGAGCAGTTCTTC. As protein: CASSLARGGPYNEQFF. Together with reference TRBV5-1 and TRBJ2-1, the CDR3 gives the full variable domain: KAGVTQTPRYLIKTRGQQVTLSCSPISGHRSVSWYQQTPGQGLQFLFEYFSETQRNKGNFPGRFSGRQFSNSRSEMNVSTLELGDSALYLCASSLARGGPYNEQFFGPGTRLTVL.